These 10 T cell receptor beta chains were sequenced from one sample in a study of CD8+ T cells in alopecia areata. Reverse transcription of extracted RNA yielded cDNA, which provided the sequencing template. Profiled with immunoSEQ multiplex PCR; TCRdb holds only in-frame clones, not every one. The sample holds around 160,000 clones, approximately 60% seen once. Specified treatment: oral pan-JAK inhibitor, 5-10 mg twice daily. The sample was CD4+ T cells sorted from blood, taken at week 24, from a patient treated with tofacitinib. These receptors were collected from a human donor with alopecia areata.

This chain uses TRBV5-1 with TRBJ1-5; possibly TRBD1 for D (5 bases). Trimming shortened V by 0 bases and J by 0 bases, and 10 bases separated the two germline ends. Germline assignment: CDR1 SGHRS and CDR2 YFSETQ. The CDR3 sequence is 16 residues long. The CDR3 DNA reads TGCGCCAGCAGCTTGGAGGGGTGGGGTAGCAATCAGCCCCAGCATTTT. Protein product: CASSLEGWGSNQPQHF.

This clone was seen more than once but under ten times. This chain connects TRBV6-5 to TRBJ2-1; D might be TRBD2 (5 bases). Germline values: CDR1 MNHEY, CDR2 SVGAGI. This CDR3 has 15 amino acids. Trimming left V 0 bases short and J 5 bases short, with 11 bases between. The CDR3 DNA reads TGTGCCAGCAGTTACTCCGGGATCCGGGACAATGAGCAGTTCTTC. Translated: CASSYSGIRDNEQFF.

This clone was seen more than once but under ten times. V gene TRBV4-2 combines with J gene TRBJ1-4, with D possibly matching TRBD1 (6 bases). There are 13 residues in the CDR3. CDR1 and CDR2 (germline): LGHNA, YNFKEQ. Trimming stripped 0 bases from V and 7 bases from J, with 6 bases between. Here the CDR3 reads CASSQEGGEKLFF. CDR3 coding DNA: TGTGCCAGCAGCCAAGAAGGGGGTGAAAAACTGTTTTTT.

This clone was counted at least ten times. The rearrangement links TRBV5-4 to TRBJ2-2; 8 nucleotides match TRBD2. The CDR3 extends over 15 amino acids. The ends lost 3 bases at V and 0 bases at J; junction bases unmatched: 1. The V gene's germline CDR1 is SGHNT and CDR2 YYREEE (reference sequence). The CDR3 nucleotides are TGTGCCAGCAGCTCGACTAGCGCGAACACCGGGGAGCTGTTTTTT. This translates into CASSSTSANTGELFF.

The J gene is TRBJ2-2, the V gene TRBV2, with unresolved D. Germline values: CDR1 SNHLY, CDR2 FYNNEI. CDR3 size: 13 residues. Trimming shortened V by 7 bases and J by 5 bases, and 11 bases separated the two germline ends. The CDR3 loop is CASNPATTGELFF. CDR3 coding DNA: TGTGCCAGCAATCCAGCCACGACCGGGGAGCTGTTTTTT. The full variable domain, its missing parts supplied by reference TRBV2 and TRBJ2-2, is EPEVTQTPSHQVTQMGQEVILRCVPISNHLYFYWYRQILGQKVEFLVSFYNNEISEKSEIFDDQFSVERPDGSNFTLKIRSTKLEDSAMYFCASNPATTGELFFGEGSRLTVL.

The chain uses TRBV15 and TRBJ1-5; the D is unclear. V lost 1 base, J lost 5 bases, and 6 bases lay in between. Germline CDR1 reads LNHNV; CDR2 reads YYDKDF (reference sequence). The CDR3 runs to 13 residues. Here the CDR3 DNA reads TGTGCCACCAGCAGAGGCGTAGATCAGCCCCAGCATTTT. Its translation is CATSRGVDQPQHF.

This clone was seen a single time. The genes are TRBV30 and TRBJ2-2; no definite D call. V shed 0 bases and J shed 6 bases, with 8 bases lying between them. CDR1 and CDR2 (germline): GTSNPN, SVGIG (reference sequence). There are 13 residues in the CDR3. The CDR3 spells CAWSVADPGELFF. DNA of the CDR3: TGTGCCTGGAGTGTAGCAGACCCCGGGGAGCTGTTTTTT.

The gene calls are TRBV20-1 and TRBJ1-1, with D possibly TRBD1 on 5 matching bases. V lost 3 bases to trimming and J lost 6 bases, with 8 bases between them. The CDR3 sequence is 11 residues long. Germline assignment: CDR1 DFQATT and CDR2 SNEGSKA (reference sequence). The CDR3 loop reads CSASWGAEAFF. In DNA form, the CDR3 reads TGCAGTGCTAGTTGGGGGGCTGAAGCTTTCTTT.

This clone has just a few counts. The genes are TRBV10-3 and TRBJ2-1, with a weak D call TRBD1 (5 bases). Trimming shortened V by 8 bases and J by 2 bases, and 19 bases separated the two germline ends. Germline V gene data show CDR1 as ENHRY and CDR2 as SYGVKD. The CDR3 contains 16 residues. As DNA, the CDR3 is TGTGCCATCCTAGAGCGTGTGGGGCAGACCTACAATGAGCAGTTCTTC. Its protein is CAILERVGQTYNEQFF.

This clone appeared a single time. This chain's CDR3 is CSVRRGSSYEQYF. CDR3 nucleotide sequence: TGCAGCGTTCGGCGCGGAAGCTCCTACGAGCAGTACTTC. This chain joins TRBV29-1 and TRBJ2-7; D not resolved. V was cut by 5 bases and J by 0 bases, with 11 bases left in between. Germline assignment: CDR1 SQVTM and CDR2 ANQGSEA. This CDR3 spans 13 amino acids.